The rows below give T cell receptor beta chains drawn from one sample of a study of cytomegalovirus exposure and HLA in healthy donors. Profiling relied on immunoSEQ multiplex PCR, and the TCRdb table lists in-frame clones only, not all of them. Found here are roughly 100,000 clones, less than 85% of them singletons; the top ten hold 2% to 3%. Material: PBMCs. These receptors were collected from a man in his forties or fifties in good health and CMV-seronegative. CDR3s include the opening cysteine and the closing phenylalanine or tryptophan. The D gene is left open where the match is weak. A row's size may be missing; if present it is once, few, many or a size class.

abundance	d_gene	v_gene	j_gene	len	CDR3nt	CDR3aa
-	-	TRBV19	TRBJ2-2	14	TGTGCCAGTAGTAGGGGGCGAGGGGCCGGGGAGCTGTTTTTT	CASSRGRGAGELFF
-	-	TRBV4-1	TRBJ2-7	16	TGCGCCAGCAGCCCCTTGTATGGCCCACCGGGGTACGAGCAGTACTTC	CASSPLYGPPGYEQYF
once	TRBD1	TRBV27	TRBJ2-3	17	TGTGCCAGCAGTTTGTTGGGGGGACAGGGCTCCACAGATACGCAGTATTTT	CASSLLGGQGSTDTQYF
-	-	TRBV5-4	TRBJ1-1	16	TGTGCCAGCAGCCTCACCGGAGCCGGGTCGGGCACTGAAGCTTTCTTT	CASSLTGAGSGTEAFF
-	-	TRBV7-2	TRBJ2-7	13	TGTGCCAGCAGCTCGAGGGGGGGCCACGAGCAGTACTTC	CASSSRGGHEQYF
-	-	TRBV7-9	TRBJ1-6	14	TGTGCCAGCAGCTTCTCGACAGGTTCTTCACCCCTCCACTTT	CASSFSTGSSPLHF
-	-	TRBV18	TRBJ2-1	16	TGTGCCAGCTCACCACCGGAAGCGGTGGCCTACAATGAGCAGTTCTTC	CASSPPEAVAYNEQFF
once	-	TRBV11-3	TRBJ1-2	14	TGTGCCAGCAGCTTAGGGGCCTGCCCCTATGGCTACACCTTC	CASSLGACPYGYTF
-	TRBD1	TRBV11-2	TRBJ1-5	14	TGTGCCAGCAGGGCCGGGACAGGGAAACAGCCCCAGCATTTT	CASRAGTGKQPQHF
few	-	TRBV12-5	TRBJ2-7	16	TGTGCTAGTGGTTTGACCCCCCGCCAGGGGACCCCTAAGCAGTACTTC	CASGLTPRQGTPKQYF
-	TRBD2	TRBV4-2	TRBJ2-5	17	TGTGCCAGCAGCCAAGGATTCCTTCGGGGGGACCAAGAGACCCAGTACTTC	CASSQGFLRGDQETQYF
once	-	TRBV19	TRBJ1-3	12	TGTGCCAGTAGTACCCGCGGGAGGACCATATATTTT	CASSTRGRTIYF
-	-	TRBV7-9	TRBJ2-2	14	TGTTCCAGCAGCTCCGGGACTAACACCGGGGAGCTGTTTTTT	CSSSSGTNTGELFF
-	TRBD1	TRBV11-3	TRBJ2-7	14	TGTGCCAGCAGCCCACGGACAGGGGAAGGCGAGCAGTACTTC	CASSPRTGEGEQYF
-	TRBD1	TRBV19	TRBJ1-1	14	TGTGCCAGTAGTACCGGACAGGAACTCACTGAAGCTTTCTTT	CASSTGQELTEAFF
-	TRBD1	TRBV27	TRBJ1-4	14	TGTGCCAGCAGTTTTCAGGGGGCTAATGAAAAACTGTTTTTT	CASSFQGANEKLFF
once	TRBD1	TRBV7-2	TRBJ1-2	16	TGTGCCAGCAGCTTAGGCGGGACAGGGCTAAGGGGCGGCTACACCTTC	CASSLGGTGLRGGYTF
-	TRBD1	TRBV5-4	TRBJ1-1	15	TGTGCCAGCAGCCAGTTAGGACAGGGGCGGGTAATAGCTTTCTTT	CASSQLGQGRVIAFF
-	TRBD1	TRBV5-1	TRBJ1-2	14	TGCGCCAGCAGCTTGGGACAGGGACCCTATGGCTACACCTTC	CASSLGQGPYGYTF
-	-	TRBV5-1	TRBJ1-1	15	TGCGCCAGCAGCGAGACGGGGGGAGGGTTCACTGAAGCTTTCTTT	CASSETGGGFTEAFF
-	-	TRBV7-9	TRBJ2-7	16	TGTGCCAGCAGCTTAGTTGGCGGGGCAATCTCCTACGAGCAGTACTTC	CASSLVGGAISYEQYF
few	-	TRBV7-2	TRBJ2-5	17	TGTGCCAGCAGCTTTATCCCAGATTGGGGGCTGAAGGAGACCCAGTACTTC	CASSFIPDWGLKETQYF
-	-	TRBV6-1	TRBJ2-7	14	TGTGCCAGCAGAACGGGGGTTACCCCCTACGAGCAGTACTTC	CASRTGVTPYEQYF
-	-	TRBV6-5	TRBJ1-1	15	TGTGCCAGCATAGGATCGAGGAATATGAACACTGAAGCTTTCTTT	CASIGSRNMNTEAFF
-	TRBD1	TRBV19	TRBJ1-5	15	TGTGCCAGTAGTATAGACAGGGGGAGCAATCAGCCCCAGCATTTT	CASSIDRGSNQPQHF